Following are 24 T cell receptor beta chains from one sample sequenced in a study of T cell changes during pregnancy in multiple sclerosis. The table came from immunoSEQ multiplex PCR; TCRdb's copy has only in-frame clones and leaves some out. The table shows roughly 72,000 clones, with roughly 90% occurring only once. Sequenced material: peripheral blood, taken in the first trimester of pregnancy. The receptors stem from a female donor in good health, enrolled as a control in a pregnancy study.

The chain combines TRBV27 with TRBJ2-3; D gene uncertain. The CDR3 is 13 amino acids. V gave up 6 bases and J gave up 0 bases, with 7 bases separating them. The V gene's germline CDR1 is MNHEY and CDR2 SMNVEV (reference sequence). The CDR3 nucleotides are TGTGCCAGCAGGTCCTACAGCACAGATACGCAGTATTTT. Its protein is CASRSYSTDTQYF.

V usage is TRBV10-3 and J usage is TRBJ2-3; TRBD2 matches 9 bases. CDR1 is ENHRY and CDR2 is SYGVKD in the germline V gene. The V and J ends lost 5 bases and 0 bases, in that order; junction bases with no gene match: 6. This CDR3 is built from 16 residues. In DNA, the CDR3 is TGTGCCATCAGTCGTCTAGCGGGGCAAAGCACAGATACGCAGTATTTT. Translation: CAISRLAGQSTDTQYF.

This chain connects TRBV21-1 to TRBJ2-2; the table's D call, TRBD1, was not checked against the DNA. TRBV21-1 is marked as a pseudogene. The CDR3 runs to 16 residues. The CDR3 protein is CASSKHGRGDTGELFF. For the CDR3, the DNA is TGTGCCAGCAGCAAACATGGCAGGGGAGACACCGGGGAGCTGTTTTTT.

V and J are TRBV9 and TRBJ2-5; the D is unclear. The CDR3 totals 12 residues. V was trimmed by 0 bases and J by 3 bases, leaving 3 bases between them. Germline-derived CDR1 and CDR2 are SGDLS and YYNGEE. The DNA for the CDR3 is TGTGCCAGCAGCGTAGCGGAAGAGACCCAGTACTTC. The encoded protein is CASSVAEETQYF.

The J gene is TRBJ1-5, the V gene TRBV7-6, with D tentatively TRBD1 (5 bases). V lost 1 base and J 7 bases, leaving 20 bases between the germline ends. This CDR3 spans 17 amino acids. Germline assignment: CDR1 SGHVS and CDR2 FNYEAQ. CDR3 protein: CASSLGLGGDVGQPQHF. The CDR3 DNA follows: TGTGCCAGCAGCTTAGGATTGGGGGGGGACGTCGGCCAGCCCCAGCATTTT.

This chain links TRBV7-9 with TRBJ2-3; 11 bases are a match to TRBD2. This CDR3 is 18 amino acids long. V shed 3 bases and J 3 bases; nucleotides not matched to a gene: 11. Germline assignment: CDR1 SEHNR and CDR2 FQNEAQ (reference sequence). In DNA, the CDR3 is TGTGCCAGCAGCTTCCCACATCGACCTAGCGGGAGGACAGATACGCAGTATTTT. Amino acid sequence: CASSFPHRPSGRTDTQYF.

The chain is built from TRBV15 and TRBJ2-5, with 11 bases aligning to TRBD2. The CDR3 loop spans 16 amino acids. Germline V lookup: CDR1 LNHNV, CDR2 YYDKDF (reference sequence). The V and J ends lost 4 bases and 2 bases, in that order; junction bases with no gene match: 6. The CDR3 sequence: CATSKRGLAEQETQYF. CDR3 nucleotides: TGTGCCACCAGCAAGCGGGGACTAGCGGAACAAGAGACCCAGTACTTC.

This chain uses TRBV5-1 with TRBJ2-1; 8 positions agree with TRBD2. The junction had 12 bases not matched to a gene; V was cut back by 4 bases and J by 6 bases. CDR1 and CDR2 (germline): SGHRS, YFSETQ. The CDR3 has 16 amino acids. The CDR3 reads CASSPGTRLGLNEQFF. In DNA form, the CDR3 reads TGCGCCAGCAGCCCAGGGACTAGGCTTGGTCTCAATGAGCAGTTCTTC.

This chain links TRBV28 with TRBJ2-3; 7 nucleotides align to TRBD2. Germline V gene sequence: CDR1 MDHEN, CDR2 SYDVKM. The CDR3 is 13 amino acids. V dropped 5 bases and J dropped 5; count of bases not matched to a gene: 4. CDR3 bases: TGTGCCAGCAGTCGGGACTATGGAGATACGCAGTATTTT. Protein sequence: CASSRDYGDTQYF.

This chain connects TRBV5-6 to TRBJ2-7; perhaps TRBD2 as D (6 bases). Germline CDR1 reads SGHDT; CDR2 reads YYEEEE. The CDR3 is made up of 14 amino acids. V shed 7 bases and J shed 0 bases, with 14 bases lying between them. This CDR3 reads CASGSSGGSYEQYF. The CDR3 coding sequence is TGTGCCAGCGGATCATCCGGGGGCTCCTACGAGCAGTACTTC.

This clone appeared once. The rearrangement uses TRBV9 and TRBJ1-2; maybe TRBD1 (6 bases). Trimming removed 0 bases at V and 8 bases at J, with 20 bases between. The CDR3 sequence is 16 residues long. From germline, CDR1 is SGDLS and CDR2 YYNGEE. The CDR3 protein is CASSVGSGQFLGGYTF. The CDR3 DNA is TGTGCCAGCAGCGTAGGCTCTGGACAGTTCCTAGGCGGCTACACCTTC.

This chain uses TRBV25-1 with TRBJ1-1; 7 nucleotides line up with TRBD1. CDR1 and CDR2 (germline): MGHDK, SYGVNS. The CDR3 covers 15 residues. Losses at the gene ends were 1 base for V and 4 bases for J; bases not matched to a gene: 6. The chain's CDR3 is CASSELNRGSTEAFF. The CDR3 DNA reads TGTGCCAGCAGTGAATTGAACAGGGGCAGCACTGAAGCTTTCTTT.

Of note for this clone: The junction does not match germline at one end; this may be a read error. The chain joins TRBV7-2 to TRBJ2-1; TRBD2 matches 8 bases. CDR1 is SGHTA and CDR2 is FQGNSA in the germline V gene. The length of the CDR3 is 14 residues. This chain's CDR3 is CASSLASGMSQDVF. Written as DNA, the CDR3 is TGTGCCAGCAGCTTAGCTAGCGGGATGAGTCAAGACGTCTTC.

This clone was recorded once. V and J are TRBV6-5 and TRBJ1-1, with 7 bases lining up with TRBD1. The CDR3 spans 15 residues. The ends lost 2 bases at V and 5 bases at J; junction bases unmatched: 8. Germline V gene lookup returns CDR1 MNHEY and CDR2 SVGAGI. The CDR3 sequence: CASSYLRQGETEAFF. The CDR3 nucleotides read TGTGCCAGCAGTTACCTCAGGCAGGGGGAAACTGAAGCTTTCTTT.

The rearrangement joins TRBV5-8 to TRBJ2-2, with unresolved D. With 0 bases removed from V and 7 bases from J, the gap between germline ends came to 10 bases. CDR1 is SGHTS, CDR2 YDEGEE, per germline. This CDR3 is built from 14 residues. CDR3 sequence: CASSLVLRGGELFF. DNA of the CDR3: TGTGCCAGCAGCTTGGTCCTCCGCGGCGGGGAGCTGTTTTTT.

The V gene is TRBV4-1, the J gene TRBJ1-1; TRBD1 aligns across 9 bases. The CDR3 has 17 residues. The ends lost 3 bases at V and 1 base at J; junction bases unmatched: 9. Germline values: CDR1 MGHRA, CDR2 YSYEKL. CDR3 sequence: CASSHPHRGRKNTEAFF. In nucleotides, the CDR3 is TGCGCCAGCAGCCATCCCCACAGGGGGCGAAAGAACACTGAAGCTTTCTTT.

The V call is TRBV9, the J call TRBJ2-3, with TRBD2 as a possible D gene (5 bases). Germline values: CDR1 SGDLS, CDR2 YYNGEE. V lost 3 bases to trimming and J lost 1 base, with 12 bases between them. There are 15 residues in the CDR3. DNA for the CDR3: TGTGCCAGCAGCGGAGGTCGGGGTCGCACAGATACGCAGTATTTT. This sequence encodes CASSGGRGRTDTQYF.

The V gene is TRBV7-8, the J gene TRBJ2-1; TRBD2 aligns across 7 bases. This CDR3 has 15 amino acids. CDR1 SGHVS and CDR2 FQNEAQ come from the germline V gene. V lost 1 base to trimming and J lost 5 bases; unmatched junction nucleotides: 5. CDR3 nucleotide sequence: TGTGCCAGCAGCTTAGGGGGGGAGGGAGACAATGAGCAGTTCTTC. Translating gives CASSLGGEGDNEQFF.

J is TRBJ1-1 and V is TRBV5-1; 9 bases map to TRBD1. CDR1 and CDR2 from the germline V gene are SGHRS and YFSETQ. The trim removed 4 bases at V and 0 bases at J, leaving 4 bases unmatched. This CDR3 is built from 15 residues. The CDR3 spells CASSPGQGLNTEAFF. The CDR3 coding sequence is TGCGCCAGCAGCCCGGGACAGGGATTGAACACTGAAGCTTTCTTT.

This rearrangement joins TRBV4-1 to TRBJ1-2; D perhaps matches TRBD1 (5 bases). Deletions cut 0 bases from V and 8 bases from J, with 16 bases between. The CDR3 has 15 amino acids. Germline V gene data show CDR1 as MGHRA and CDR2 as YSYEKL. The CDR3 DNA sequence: TGCGCCAGCAGCCAAGATATGTCAGGGTTTGTAGGCTACACCTTC. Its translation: CASSQDMSGFVGYTF.

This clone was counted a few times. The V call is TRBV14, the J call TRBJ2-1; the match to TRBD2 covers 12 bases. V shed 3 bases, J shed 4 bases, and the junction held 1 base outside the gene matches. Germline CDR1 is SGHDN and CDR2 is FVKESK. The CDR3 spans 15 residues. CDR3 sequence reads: CASSHLAGGYNEQFF. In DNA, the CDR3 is TGTGCCAGCAGCCATCTAGCGGGAGGGTACAATGAGCAGTTCTTC.

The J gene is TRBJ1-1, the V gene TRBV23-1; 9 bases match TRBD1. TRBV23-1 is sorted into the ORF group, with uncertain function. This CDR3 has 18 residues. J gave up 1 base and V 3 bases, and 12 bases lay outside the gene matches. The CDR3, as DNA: TGCGCCAGCAGTCAGTACAGGGGGCGGAGGGGGGAGAACACTGAAGCTTTCTTT. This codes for CASSQYRGRRGENTEAFF.

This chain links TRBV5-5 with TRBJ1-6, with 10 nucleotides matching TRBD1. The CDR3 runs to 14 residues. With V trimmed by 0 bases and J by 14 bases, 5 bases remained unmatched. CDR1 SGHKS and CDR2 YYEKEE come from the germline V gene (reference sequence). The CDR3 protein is CASSLGQGAGALHF. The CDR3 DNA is TGTGCCAGCAGCTTGGGACAGGGGGCTGGGGCCCTCCACTTT.

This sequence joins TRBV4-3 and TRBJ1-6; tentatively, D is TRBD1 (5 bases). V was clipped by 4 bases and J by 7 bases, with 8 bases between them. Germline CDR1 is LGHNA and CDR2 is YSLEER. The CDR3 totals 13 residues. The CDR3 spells CASSRQGNSPLHF. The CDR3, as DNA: TGCGCCAGCAGCCGGCAGGGCAATTCACCCCTCCACTTT.